The 31 T cell receptor beta chains given below trace back to one sample, sequenced in a study of Ad26.COV2.S vaccination and SARS-CoV-2 variants. Only in-frame clones appear in the TCRdb table, and some are missing; sequencing was by immunoSEQ multiplex PCR. Here the sample spans about 430,000 clones, 80% to 95% being singletons. Documented treatment: roughly 18 received Ad26.COV2.S at low or high dose, single or two shots; 5 received placebo; per-sample allocation not given. Following the first vaccine or placebo injection, samples were taken on day 63. The sequencing here drew on peripheral blood, taken in a trial of Ad26.COV2.S vaccine versus placebo. These receptors all come from a person between 18 and 65 years old who received the Ad26.COV2.S COVID-19 vaccine or a placebo.

The rearrangement uses TRBV7-9 and TRBJ2-1, with 9 bases matching TRBD1. Germline assignment: CDR1 SEHNR and CDR2 FQNEAQ (reference sequence). The CDR3 is made up of 17 amino acids. V was clipped by 3 bases and J by 6 bases; unmatched bases: 12. The CDR3 region is CASSFTGGPPLFNEQFF. The CDR3 nucleotides read TGTGCCAGCAGCTTCACAGGGGGCCCTCCTTTATTCAATGAGCAGTTCTTC.

The chain links TRBV25-1 to TRBJ1-1, with TRBD1 matching 8 bases. Germline loops: CDR1 MGHDK, CDR2 SYGVNS. V shed 3 bases and J 0 bases; nucleotides not matched to a gene: 3. This CDR3 spans 15 amino acids. CDR3 protein: CASSDWDRMNTEAFF. The CDR3, as DNA: TGTGCCAGCAGTGATTGGGACAGGATGAACACTGAAGCTTTCTTT.

V gene TRBV10-3 combines with J gene TRBJ2-1; TRBD1 agrees at 7 bases. CDR1 and CDR2 (germline): ENHRY, SYGVKD. The V and J ends lost 3 bases and 3 bases, in that order; junction bases with no gene match: 5. The CDR3 totals 15 residues. The chain's CDR3 is CAISETGVDYNEQFF. The CDR3 bases are TGTGCCATCAGTGAAACAGGGGTGGACTACAATGAGCAGTTCTTC.

This chain connects TRBV20-1 to TRBJ2-7; 7 positions agree with TRBD1. The CDR3 spans 11 residues. Germline V CDR1 and CDR2: DFQATT, SNEGSKA (reference sequence). V was pared by 6 bases and J by 3 bases, with 2 bases of the junction left unmatched. The DNA for the CDR3 is TGCAGTGCCGGACAGGTCTACGAGCAGTACTTC. Protein sequence: CSAGQVYEQYF.

Worth noting for this clone: Other DNA variants within this sample encode the same CDR3. The chain joins TRBV15 to TRBJ2-7, with TRBD2 matching over 13 bases. This CDR3 spans 15 amino acids. V lost 0 bases, J lost 6 bases, and 2 bases stayed unmatched. Germline V lookup: CDR1 LNHNV, CDR2 YYDKDF (reference sequence). CDR3 in amino acids: CATSREGLAGSEQYF. The CDR3 DNA is TGTGCCACCAGCAGAGAGGGACTAGCGGGGAGCGAGCAGTACTTC.

This chain joins TRBV7-2 and TRBJ2-1; 13 positions match TRBD2. CDR3 length equals 19 residues. The V gene's germline CDR1 is SGHTA and CDR2 FQGNSA. Germline trimming cut 5 bases from V and 4 bases from J; bases unmatched to any gene: 14. DNA for the CDR3: TGTGCCAGCAGCGCCCCCGGGACTAGCGGGACAAGCATGTACAATGAGCAGTTCTTC. This translates into CASSAPGTSGTSMYNEQFF. The variable domain in full, completed from reference TRBV7-2 and TRBJ2-1, reads GAGVSQSPSNKVTEKGKDVELRCDPISGHTALYWYRQSLGQGLEFLIYFQGNSAPDKSGLPSDRFSAERTGGSVSTLTIQRTQQEDSAVYLCASSAPGTSGTSMYNEQFFGPGTRLTVL.

The V call is TRBV28, the J call TRBJ2-6; 7 nucleotides align to TRBD2. V shed 11 bases and J 2 bases; nucleotides not matched to a gene: 6. Germline-derived CDR1 and CDR2 are MDHEN and SYDVKM. This CDR3 has 14 residues. For the CDR3, the DNA is TGTGCCTCCGGGGGGTCCGCTGGGGCCAACGTCCTGACTTTC. It encodes CASGGSAGANVLTF.

The chain links TRBV7-2 to TRBJ2-7, with 12 positions matching TRBD2. The CDR3 covers 17 residues. CDR1 and CDR2 (germline): SGHTA, FQGNSA. V trimming: 2 bases; J trimming: 6 bases; junction bases outside the gene matches: 11. Written as DNA, the CDR3 is TGTGCCAGCAGCTTACAGCGCAGACTAGCGGGAGTAAGCGAGCAGTACTTC. Residues: CASSLQRRLAGVSEQYF.

V gene TRBV5-6 combines with J gene TRBJ1-3; D may be TRBD1 (5 bases). Germline assignment: CDR1 SGHDT and CDR2 YYEEEE. CDR3 length: 13 residues. Trimming stripped 10 bases from V and 2 bases from J, with 13 bases between. The CDR3 region is CASGHRAGNTIYF. Written as DNA, the CDR3 is TGTGCCTCGGGGCATAGGGCTGGAAACACCATATATTTT.

The sample holds a few counts of this clone. J is TRBJ2-7 and V is TRBV28, with TRBD1 identical over 9 bases. The germline V gene has CDR1 MDHEN and CDR2 SYDVKM. V dropped 6 bases and J dropped 6; count of bases not matched to a gene: 9. The CDR3 is 14 residues long. CDR3 sequence (DNA): TGTGCCAGCAGGGTCACAGGGGGCGTGGGCGAGCAGTACTTC. It yields the protein CASRVTGGVGEQYF.

The J gene is TRBJ2-4, the V gene TRBV18; 8 nucleotides agree with TRBD1. V was pared by 3 bases and J by 0 bases, with 7 bases of the junction left unmatched. In germline, CDR1 is KGHSH, CDR2 LQKENI. CDR3 length: 17 residues. The CDR3 region has the DNA TGTGCCAGCTCACCGCCGACAGGGGCTGGAGCCAAAAACATTCAGTACTTC. It specifies CASSPPTGAGAKNIQYF. The full variable domain, with the rest looked up from reference TRBV18 and TRBJ2-4, is NAGVMQNPRHLVRRRGQEARLRCSPMKGHSHVYWYRQLPEEGLKFMVYLQKENIIDESGMPKERFSAEFPKEGPSILRIQQVVRGDSAAYFCASSPPTGAGAKNIQYFGAGTRLSVL.

The rearrangement links TRBV28 to TRBJ2-1, with D tentatively TRBD1 (6 bases). The V end was cut by 6 bases, the J end by 4 bases, with 16 bases between. The germline V gene has CDR1 MDHEN and CDR2 SYDVKM. CDR3 length: 15 amino acids. The chain's CDR3 is CASSPAQGMYNEQFF. The CDR3 DNA sequence: TGTGCCAGCAGCCCCGCGCAGGGGATGTACAATGAGCAGTTCTTC.

The V gene is TRBV7-9, the J gene TRBJ2-1, with unresolved D. V lost 5 bases and J lost 5, with 13 bases in between. The CDR3 covers 14 residues. Germline V gene lookup returns CDR1 SEHNR and CDR2 FQNEAQ (reference sequence). In DNA, the CDR3 is TGTGCCAGCAGCCCAGGAGCAAGTAACAATGAGCAGTTCTTC. Translated, it gives CASSPGASNNEQFF.

The rearrangement links TRBV19 to TRBJ2-7; TRBD2 matches 11 bases. Looked up from germline, CDR1 is LNHDA and CDR2 is SQIVND (reference sequence). J was trimmed by 2 bases and V by 7 bases; bases with no gene match: 7. This CDR3 is built from 15 residues. This CDR3 is CASTLAGGPAYEQYF. The CDR3 DNA sequence: TGTGCCAGTACGCTAGCGGGAGGTCCCGCCTACGAGCAGTACTTC.

This clone was counted once. This rearrangement joins TRBV6-6 to TRBJ1-1; D not certain. Deletions cut 2 bases from V and 5 bases from J, with 9 bases between. CDR1 and CDR2 (germline): MNHNY, SVGAGI (reference sequence). The CDR3 consists of 13 residues. The CDR3 nucleotides read TGTGCCAGCAGTTACCCTATTAGGACTGAAGCTTTCTTT. Translating it yields CASSYPIRTEAFF.

CDR3 amino acids: CASSQDLVAGANVLTF. The CDR3 DNA sequence: TGCGCCAGCAGCCAAGATCTAGTGGCTGGGGCCAACGTCCTGACTTTC. V and J are TRBV4-3 and TRBJ2-6; no definite D call. Per the germline V gene, CDR1 is LGHNA and CDR2 is YSLEER. The CDR3 spans 16 residues. The V end lost 0 bases, the J end lost 2 bases, and 8 bases lay between the germline ends.

The gene calls are TRBV19 and TRBJ2-3; either TRBD1 or TRBD2 may fit D (6 bases each). Germline CDR1 LNHDA, CDR2 SQIVND (reference sequence). V was shortened by 8 bases and J by 5 bases, with 17 bases between the two germline ends. CDR3 size: 14 residues. CDR3 coding DNA: TGTGCCAGTGATGAAGGGGGGAGTGAAGATACGCAGTATTTT. Its protein is CASDEGGSEDTQYF.

The genes are TRBV7-3 and TRBJ2-1; unclear D gene. CDR1 SGHTA and CDR2 FQGTGA come from the germline V gene. V was trimmed by 2 bases and J by 5 bases, leaving 10 bases between them. The CDR3 runs 14 residues. The CDR3, as DNA: TGTGCCAGCAGCTTACCCCCATTAAACAATGAGCAGTTCTTC. As protein: CASSLPPLNNEQFF.

This rearrangement joins TRBV5-1 to TRBJ2-3; 7 bases agree with TRBD2. This CDR3 contains 14 residues. Germline V CDR1 and CDR2: SGHRS, YFSETQ. The ends lost 4 bases at V and 4 bases at J; junction bases unmatched: 6. In DNA form, the CDR3 reads TGCGCCAGCAGCCAGAGCGGGACCGCAGATACGCAGTATTTT. Protein sequence: CASSQSGTADTQYF.

The chain employs TRBV5-1 and TRBJ1-1, with TRBD1 as a possible D gene (6 bases). The CDR3 covers 17 residues. Germline CDR1 reads SGHRS; CDR2 reads YFSETQ. V lost 5 bases to trimming and J lost 4 bases, with 24 bases between them. The CDR3 nucleotides read TGCGCCAGCAGTTCCCATGGGGGGCTGGGCGCGGGCACTGAAGCTTTCTTT. Translated, it gives CASSSHGGLGAGTEAFF.

The V and J genes are TRBV6-5 and TRBJ2-7; D ambiguous. Trimming cost V 0 bases and J 3 bases, with 12 bases left between them. This CDR3 is 15 amino acids long. Germline CDR1 reads MNHEY; CDR2 reads SVGAGI. The chain's CDR3 is CASSYSLLEGYEQYF. In nucleotides, the CDR3 is TGTGCCAGCAGTTACTCGCTTCTAGAAGGCTACGAGCAGTACTTC.

The rearrangement joins TRBV6-5 to TRBJ2-3; 8 bases match TRBD2. The CDR3 is 16 residues long. In germline, CDR1 is MNHEY, CDR2 SVGAGI. V trimming: 4 bases; J trimming: 2 bases; junction bases outside the gene matches: 8. The CDR3 loop reads CASSSRLATYTDTQYF. The CDR3 nucleotides are TGTGCCAGCAGTTCTCGACTAGCGACCTACACAGATACGCAGTATTTT.

The chain combines TRBV7-9 with TRBJ1-5; D perhaps matches TRBD1 (6 bases). V shed 3 bases and J shed 6 bases, with 15 bases lying between them. Germline V gene sequence: CDR1 SEHNR, CDR2 FQNEAQ (reference sequence). CDR3 length equals 15 residues. CDR3 residues: CASSLQGGGGQPQHF. CDR3 nucleotide sequence: TGTGCCAGCAGCTTGCAAGGGGGAGGTGGTCAGCCCCAGCATTTT.

The chain couples TRBV4-3 to TRBJ1-6, with D possibly matching TRBD1 (6 bases). The CDR3 runs to 15 residues. Trimming stripped 2 bases from V and 8 bases from J, with 13 bases between. Germline V lookup: CDR1 LGHNA, CDR2 YSLEER. In DNA, the CDR3 is TGCGCCAGCAGCCAAAGTGGACAGCTATATTCACCCCTCCACTTT. It encodes CASSQSGQLYSPLHF.

This clone appeared a single time. The chain is built from TRBV19 and TRBJ2-1; the match to TRBD2 covers 9 bases. The CDR3 spans 17 residues. CDR1 and CDR2 from the germline V gene are LNHDA and SQIVND (reference sequence). Losses at the gene ends were 3 bases for V and 2 bases for J; bases not matched to a gene: 8. This chain's CDR3 is CASSINGGRATYNEQFF. The CDR3 DNA sequence: TGTGCCAGTAGTATCAATGGCGGGAGGGCCACCTACAATGAGCAGTTCTTC.

V gene TRBV24-1 combines with J gene TRBJ1-1; D not resolved. V lost 6 bases to trimming and J lost 2 bases, with 9 bases between them. Germline lookup yields CDR1 KGHDR and CDR2 SFDVKD. The CDR3 is 13 residues long. The CDR3 sequence: CATSIGFNTEAFF. The CDR3, as DNA: TGTGCCACCAGTATTGGATTTAACACTGAAGCTTTCTTT.

The DNA for the CDR3 is TGTGCCAGCAGTGAAAAGGGACAGGGGGGGTCCGAGCAGTACTTC. This gives the protein CASSEKGQGGSEQYF. The chain has TRBV6-1 and TRBJ2-7; 11 bases agree with TRBD1. With 2 bases clipped from V and 6 bases from J, the junction kept 6 bases outside the gene matches. CDR3 length: 15 amino acids. Germline V gene data show CDR1 as MNHNS and CDR2 as SASEGT.

CDR3: CASSQGRGRVYEQYF. CDR3 bases: TGTGCCAGCAGCCAGGGGCGGGGGCGCGTCTACGAGCAGTACTTC. The chain carries TRBV11-2 and TRBJ2-7, with a weak D call TRBD2 (7 bases). V was pared by 5 bases and J by 3 bases, with 17 bases between. The CDR3 is 15 residues long. Germline CDR1 and CDR2: SGHAT and FQNNGV.

This clone occurred a few times. The chain carries TRBV7-9 and TRBJ1-2; D may be TRBD1 (6 bases). This CDR3 spans 13 amino acids. V was cut by 0 bases and J by 8 bases, with 10 bases left in between. Germline V CDR1 and CDR2: SEHNR, FQNEAQ (reference sequence). In nucleotides, the CDR3 is TGTGCCAGCAGCTTAGCGGGGGGGCAAGGCTACACCTTC. This sequence encodes CASSLAGGQGYTF.

The chain is built from TRBV3-1 (or the pseudogene TRBV3-2) and TRBJ2-1; D is unclear. V was cut by 0 bases and J by 6 bases, with 18 bases left in between. The CDR3 extends over 17 amino acids. Germline V CDR1 and CDR2: LGHDT, YNNKEL (reference sequence). CDR3 nucleotide sequence: TGTGCCAGCAGCCAAGAGGTGGCCTATCAAACGGGCAATGAGCAGTTCTTC. It translates to CASSQEVAYQTGNEQFF.

Regarding this clone: Other DNA sequences in this sample translate to the same CDR3. The V gene is TRBV7-9, the J gene TRBJ1-1; a weak D match, TRBD1 (5 bases). Germline CDR1 is SEHNR and CDR2 is FQNEAQ (reference sequence). V was cut by 2 bases and J by 1 base, with 5 bases left in between. The CDR3 loop spans 13 amino acids. The CDR3 DNA reads as TGTGCCAGCAGCTTACAGGGGAACACTGAAGCTTTCTTT. This codes for CASSLQGNTEAFF.